The 28 T cell receptor beta chains presented below share a single source sample, sequenced in a study of blood T cell repertoires in COVID-19. Sequencing was performed with immunoSEQ multiplex PCR; in TCRdb, only in-frame clones are kept and a portion is missing. The sample has 150,000 to 200,000 clones, roughly 82% seen once. Material for sequencing was PBMCs or T cells enriched from blood (not recorded which). All receptors derive from a woman aged 55 to 70 with acute COVID-19.

The V call is TRBV7-8, the J call TRBJ2-1; possibly TRBD1 for D (5 bases). Germline values: CDR1 SGHVS, CDR2 FQNEAQ. The CDR3 length is 13 residues. The germline V and J ends were trimmed by 3 bases and 3 bases, with 6 bases remaining between them. The CDR3, as DNA: TGTGCCAGCAGCTTCAGGGTCTACAATGAGCAGTTCTTC. It is translated as CASSFRVYNEQFF. The whole variable domain, filled in from reference TRBV7-8 and TRBJ2-1, reads GAGVSQSPRYKVAKRGQDVALRCDPISGHVSLFWYQQALGQGPEFLTYFQNEAQLDKSGLPSDRFFAERPEGSVSTLKIQRTQQEDSAVYLCASSFRVYNEQFFGPGTRLTVL.

This clone was seen once. The rearrangement links TRBV27 to TRBJ2-5, with D possibly being TRBD2 (7 bases). The V end was cut by 8 bases, the J end by 0 bases, with 16 bases between. CDR1 is MNHEY, CDR2 SMNVEV, per germline (reference sequence). This CDR3 comprises 15 residues. The CDR3 loop is CASRRGGSYQETQYF. The CDR3 DNA follows: TGTGCCAGCCGGAGGGGGGGCAGTTACCAAGAGACCCAGTACTTC.

J is TRBJ1-4 and V is TRBV18; 7 bases fit TRBD1. The J segment lost 8 bases and the V segment lost 4 bases, leaving 7 bases of the junction unmatched. Germline CDR1 is KGHSH and CDR2 is LQKENI. CDR3 size: 14 residues. The CDR3: CASSLTGMVEKLFF. DNA for the CDR3: TGTGCCAGCTCACTGACAGGGATGGTAGAAAAACTGTTTTTT.

V gene TRBV7-2 combines with J gene TRBJ2-7, with D perhaps matching TRBD1 (5 bases). This CDR3 is 14 amino acids long. Looked up from germline, CDR1 is SGHTA and CDR2 is FQGNSA. Between the trimmed V and J ends, which lost 0 bases and 1 base, there was a span of 7 bases. In DNA, the CDR3 is TGTGCCAGCAGCTTAGCAGGGGATTCCTACGAGCAGTACTTC. Protein sequence: CASSLAGDSYEQYF.

This sequence joins TRBV6-5 and TRBJ1-5; no clear D. This CDR3 contains 15 residues. CDR1 is MNHEY, CDR2 SVGAGI, per germline. V was cut by 0 bases and J by 0 bases, with 6 bases left in between. CDR3 nucleotide sequence: TGTGCCAGCAGTTACTCGAAACTTAGCAATCAGCCCCAGCATTTT. Protein: CASSYSKLSNQPQHF.

As concerns this clone: A single base separates this from a much larger clone, so it may be a read error. The chain combines TRBV11-3 with TRBJ1-1; TRBD1 might be the D (5 bases). There are 14 residues in the CDR3. V lost 2 bases to trimming and J lost 1 base, with 8 bases between them. Germline lookup yields CDR1 SGHNT and CDR2 YENEEA. CDR3 sequence reads: CASSLRGTNTEAFF. The CDR3 DNA is TGTGCCAGCAGCTTAAGGGGCACGAACACTGAAGCTTTCTTT. The full variable domain, in which reference TRBV11-3 and TRBJ1-1 provide the parts outside the CDR3, is EAGVVQSPRYKIIEKKQPVAFWCNPISGHNTLYWYLQNLGQGPELLIRYENEEAVDDSQLPKDRFSAERLKGVDSTLKIQPAELGDSAVYLCASSLRGTNTEAFFGQGTRLTVV.

The chain links TRBV6-5 to TRBJ1-2; D is ambiguous. Trimming left V 0 bases short and J 7 bases short, with 9 bases between. The CDR3 extends over 13 amino acids. CDR1 and CDR2 from the germline V gene are MNHEY and SVGAGI. CDR3 residues: CASSYSSRGGYTF. The CDR3 DNA reads TGTGCCAGCAGTTACTCGAGCCGGGGTGGCTACACCTTC.

The genes are TRBV6-5 and TRBJ1-2, with D hard to call. Germline V lookup: CDR1 MNHEY, CDR2 SVGAGI. This CDR3 contains 12 residues. V lost 4 bases, J lost 8 bases, and 11 bases lay in between. In DNA form, the CDR3 reads TGTGCCAGCAGTTTCCTCCGAGGCGGCTACACCTTC. Its translation: CASSFLRGGYTF.

The chain couples TRBV18 to TRBJ1-2, with a weak D call TRBD1 (6 bases). The germline V gene has CDR1 KGHSH and CDR2 LQKENI. This CDR3 is 14 amino acids long. The V end lost 4 bases, the J end lost 8 bases, and 17 bases lay between the germline ends. CDR3 region: CASSQAPGDGGYTF. The CDR3 coding sequence is TGTGCCAGCTCACAGGCCCCAGGGGATGGGGGCTACACCTTC. Based on the CDR3 plus reference TRBV18 and TRBJ1-2, the full variable domain is NAGVMQNPRHLVRRRGQEARLRCSPMKGHSHVYWYRQLPEEGLKFMVYLQKENIIDESGMPKERFSAEFPKEGPSILRIQQVVRGDSAAYFCASSQAPGDGGYTFGSGTRLTVV.

V usage is TRBV11-2 and J usage is TRBJ1-3; TRBD1 agrees at 7 bases. Per the germline V gene, CDR1 is SGHAT and CDR2 is FQNNGV. The CDR3 length is 15 residues. The ends lost 5 bases at V and 0 bases at J; junction bases unmatched: 4. The chain's CDR3 is CASSKGQTSGNTIYF. The DNA for the CDR3 is TGTGCCAGCAGCAAGGGACAGACCTCTGGAAACACCATATATTTT.

J is TRBJ2-3 and V is TRBV9, with 8 bases identical to TRBD2. This CDR3 contains 13 residues. J gave up 5 bases and V 5 bases, and 4 bases lay outside the gene matches. The germline gives CDR1 SGDLS, CDR2 YYNGEE. The CDR3 spells CASRALAGDTQYF. CDR3 bases: TGTGCCAGCAGGGCCCTAGCGGGAGATACGCAGTATTTT.

The rearrangement joins TRBV5-6 to TRBJ1-6; the match to TRBD1 covers 7 bases. The V segment lost 1 base and the J segment 5 bases; nucleotides outside the gene matches: 9. Germline V gene lookup returns CDR1 SGHDT and CDR2 YYEEEE. The CDR3 covers 17 residues. The CDR3 loop reads CASSLRTGRGDNSPLHF. The DNA of the CDR3 is TGTGCCAGCAGCTTGAGGACAGGCAGAGGAGATAATTCACCCCTCCACTTT. Variable domain in full (rest from reference TRBV5-6 and TRBJ1-6): DAGVTQSPTHLIKTRGQQVTLRCSPKSGHDTVSWYQQALGQGPQFIFQYYEEEERQRGNFPDRFSGHQFPNYSSELNVNALLLGDSALYLCASSLRTGRGDNSPLHFGNGTRLTVT.

This clone was seen a handful of times. V and J are TRBV12-2 and TRBJ2-7; TRBD1 reflects the table's D call only, with no check against the DNA. TRBV12-2 is assigned pseudogene status. There are 11 residues in the CDR3. The DNA for the CDR3 is TGTGCAAGTCGCTTATCAAACGAGCAGTACGTC. Translating it yields CASRLSNEQYV.

The table lists this clone with a count of one. The rearrangement uses TRBV6-5 and TRBJ2-1; 12 nucleotides agree with TRBD2. CDR3 size: 15 residues. V shed 6 bases and J 3 bases; nucleotides not matched to a gene: 3. Germline-derived CDR1 and CDR2 are MNHEY and SVGAGI. CDR3 nucleotide sequence: TGTGCCAGCAGACTGACTAGCGGGAGCTACAATGAGCAGTTCTTC. Translating it yields CASRLTSGSYNEQFF.

As concerns this clone: Other DNA sequences of this sample code for an identical CDR3. The chain couples TRBV24-1 to TRBJ2-7; the D gene is possibly TRBD1 (5 bases). This CDR3 is built from 13 residues. Germline assignment: CDR1 KGHDR and CDR2 SFDVKD. V lost 5 bases to trimming and J lost 0 bases, with 7 bases between them. CDR3 loop: CATSGTPSYEQYF. The DNA for the CDR3 is TGTGCCACCAGTGGGACACCCTCCTACGAGCAGTACTTC.

This chain uses TRBV30 with TRBJ1-1; possible D gene TRBD1, 5 bases. V shed 4 bases and J shed 3 bases, with 12 bases lying between them. Germline V CDR1 and CDR2: GTSNPN, SVGIG (reference sequence). The CDR3 totals 13 residues. CDR3 amino acids: CAWTNPGDTEAFF. The CDR3 DNA sequence: TGTGCCTGGACAAACCCGGGGGACACTGAAGCTTTCTTT.

The gene calls are TRBV6-5 and TRBJ1-1; D is perhaps TRBD1 (5 bases). The CDR3 runs to 13 residues. Trimming shortened V by 6 bases and J by 0 bases, and 8 bases separated the two germline ends. Per the germline V gene, CDR1 is MNHEY and CDR2 is SVGAGI. The CDR3 reads CASRRGLNTEAFF. The CDR3 region has the DNA TGTGCCAGCAGAAGGGGATTGAACACTGAAGCTTTCTTT.

The chain is built from TRBV2 and TRBJ2-3, with 7 bases that match TRBD2. The CDR3 is 15 amino acids. J was trimmed by 2 bases and V by 2 bases; bases with no gene match: 4. Germline CDR1 and CDR2: SNHLY and FYNNEI. This CDR3 is CASSESGLDTDTQYF. CDR3 bases: TGTGCCAGCAGTGAATCCGGACTAGACACAGATACGCAGTATTTT.

This chain connects TRBV5-1 to TRBJ1-6; 10 bases agree with TRBD1. Trimming took 4 bases from V and 3 from J; bases not matched to a gene: 1. CDR1 is SGHRS, CDR2 YFSETQ, per germline. The CDR3 covers 15 residues. The CDR3 loop is CASSRTGGYNSPLHF. CDR3 DNA: TGCGCCAGCAGCAGGACAGGGGGCTATAATTCACCCCTCCACTTT.

The V call is TRBV28, the J call TRBJ1-3, with a possible D match to TRBD1 (5 bases). The CDR3 has 14 residues. Per germline, CDR1 MDHEN and CDR2 SYDVKM. Trimming pared 5 bases from V and 0 bases from J, leaving 8 bases between. CDR3 DNA: TGTGCCAGCAGTACAGGTATCTCTGGAAACACCATATATTTT. Translating it yields CASSTGISGNTIYF.

The chain is built from TRBV19 and TRBJ2-7; unclear D gene. The CDR3 runs 15 residues. The germline CDR1 and CDR2 sequences are LNHDA and SQIVND (reference sequence). Between the trimmed V and J ends, which lost 0 bases and 7 bases, there was a span of 16 bases. The CDR3 nucleotides are TGTGCCAGTAGTATAGATCACGCTACCGTCGGGGAGCAGTACTTC. This translates into CASSIDHATVGEQYF.

This sequence joins TRBV18 and TRBJ2-7, with TRBD1 matching 9 bases. The CDR3 spans 15 residues. The V and J ends lost 1 base and 4 bases, in that order; junction bases with no gene match: 5. Germline V gene lookup returns CDR1 KGHSH and CDR2 LQKENI. CDR3 residues: CASSPQGQGGYEQYV. The CDR3 DNA reads TGTGCCAGCTCACCACAGGGACAGGGTGGATACGAGCAGTACGTC.

This clone was observed a few times. The rearrangement uses TRBV9 and TRBJ1-2, with a weak D call TRBD1 (6 bases). Trimming took 4 bases from V and 0 from J, leaving 13 bases between them. Germline values: CDR1 SGDLS, CDR2 YYNGEE. The CDR3 has 15 residues. The CDR3 bases are TGTGCCAGCAGCACCGGACAGTTAGCTAACTATGGCTACACCTTC. It codes for CASSTGQLANYGYTF.

This clone has only one observation. V usage is TRBV7-2 and J usage is TRBJ2-7; TRBD1 agrees at 10 bases. CDR1 is SGHTA and CDR2 is FQGNSA in the germline V gene. The CDR3 is made up of 19 amino acids. J lost 2 bases, V lost 5 bases, and 18 bases had no gene match. The CDR3: CASSVPDRGLFEATYEQYF. The CDR3 region has the DNA TGTGCCAGCAGCGTTCCCGACAGGGGGCTTTTCGAGGCTACCTACGAGCAGTACTTC.

V and J are TRBV7-2 and TRBJ2-3, with D possibly matching TRBD2 (5 bases). This CDR3 has 14 amino acids. Trimming took 2 bases from V and 3 from J, leaving 9 bases between them. Germline V gene sequence: CDR1 SGHTA, CDR2 FQGNSA. The CDR3 is CASSLIGGTDTQYF. The CDR3 coding sequence is TGTGCCAGCAGCTTAATCGGAGGAACAGATACGCAGTATTTT.

The genes are TRBV3-1 (or the pseudogene TRBV3-2) and TRBJ1-4, with D possibly being TRBD1 (5 bases). The germline V gene has CDR1 LGHDT and CDR2 YNNKEL (reference sequence). This CDR3 region has 16 residues. The ends were cut back, 0 bases at V and 8 bases at J, with 16 bases in the middle. The CDR3 sequence is CASSQDWGGIREKLFF. CDR3 DNA sequence: TGTGCCAGCAGCCAAGATTGGGGGGGGATAAGGGAAAAACTGTTTTTT.

The chain carries TRBV2 and TRBJ1-1; D unresolved. Germline values: CDR1 SNHLY, CDR2 FYNNEI. CDR3 size: 15 residues. Trimming stripped 3 bases from V and 8 bases from J, with 19 bases between. The CDR3 nucleotides read TGTGCCAGCAGTGAGAGCCCGGCGGGGTCGTTGGAAGCTTTCTTT. Its protein product is CASSESPAGSLEAFF.

The V call is TRBV19, the J call TRBJ1-5; no reliable D call. CDR1 is LNHDA, CDR2 SQIVND, per germline (reference sequence). The CDR3 covers 16 residues. With 2 bases removed from V and 5 bases from J, the gap between germline ends came to 16 bases. The CDR3, as DNA: TGTGCCAGTAGTATATTCGACTTATTGGCGGATCAGCCCCAGCATTTT. Translating gives CASSIFDLLADQPQHF.